The 24 T cell receptor beta chains below come from one sample, sequenced in a study of blood T cell repertoires in COVID-19. The data were produced by immunoSEQ multiplex PCR, yet TCRdb's version contains in-frame clones alone and is incomplete. Here the sample spans 150,000 to 170,000 clones, approximately 85% being singletons. The sequencing sample was made of peripheral blood. The receptors derive from a man aged 55-75 years with COVID-19, enrolled during active disease.

The chain combines TRBV18 with TRBJ1-6; TRBD1 agrees at 9 bases. V shed 2 bases and J 9 bases; nucleotides not matched to a gene: 8. This CDR3 is built from 16 residues. Germline CDR1 is KGHSH and CDR2 is LQKENI. The CDR3 DNA is TGTGCCAGCTCACCAATACAACAGGGGGCGGCTTCACCCCTCCACTTT. Amino acids: CASSPIQQGAASPLHF.

J is TRBJ2-7 and V is TRBV6-5; 9 bases are shared with TRBD2. The V gene's germline CDR1 is MNHEY and CDR2 SVGAGI. V was clipped by 7 bases and J by 1 base; unmatched bases: 8. This CDR3 is 15 amino acids long. CDR3 in DNA: TGTGCCAGCAAGAGGAGTAGCGGGGGTTCCTACGAGCAGTACTTC. Encoded protein: CASKRSSGGSYEQYF.

The chain carries TRBV7-6 and TRBJ2-3, with 8 bases lining up with TRBD1. With V trimmed by 5 bases and J by 2 bases, 9 bases remained unmatched. The CDR3 runs to 16 residues. Germline values: CDR1 SGHVS, CDR2 FNYEAQ. CDR3 coding DNA: TGTGCCAGCAGCGGGACAGGAGGATTCAACACAGATACGCAGTATTTT. This gives the protein CASSGTGGFNTDTQYF.

The J gene is TRBJ1-1, the V gene TRBV10-3, with 7 positions matching TRBD1. This CDR3 is 13 amino acids long. Germline CDR1 reads ENHRY; CDR2 reads SYGVKD. J lost 5 bases, V lost 3 bases, and 3 bases had no gene match. The CDR3 is CAISEATGTEAFF. CDR3 DNA: TGTGCCATCAGTGAAGCGACAGGGACTGAAGCTTTCTTT.

J is TRBJ2-2 and V is TRBV25-1; 11 bases align to TRBD1. The V gene end was trimmed by 6 bases and the J gene end by 3 bases; junction bases not matched to a gene: 3. Germline V gene data show CDR1 as MGHDK and CDR2 as SYGVNS. The CDR3 is made up of 15 amino acids. CDR3 amino acids: CASRRTGGDTGELFF. The CDR3 DNA reads as TGTGCCAGCAGAAGGACAGGGGGCGACACCGGGGAGCTGTTTTTT.

This chain joins TRBV5-1 and TRBJ2-1; 16 bases match TRBD2. The CDR3 consists of 18 residues. V lost 4 bases and J lost 6; bases outside the gene matches: 10. Germline V gives CDR1 SGHRS, CDR2 YFSETQ. CDR3 nucleotide sequence: TGCGCCAGCAGCCAGGGACTAGCGGGAGGGCCGAACATCAATGAGCAGTTCTTC. This codes for CASSQGLAGGPNINEQFF.

The chain couples TRBV4-3 to TRBJ2-1; unclear D gene. CDR3 length: 14 residues. Trimming took off 2 bases at V and 6 bases at J, with 11 bases between the two ends. The germline gives CDR1 LGHNA, CDR2 YSLEER. The CDR3 region is CASSQIRMANEQFF. For the CDR3, the DNA is TGCGCCAGCAGCCAAATACGTATGGCCAATGAGCAGTTCTTC.

This clone was counted a few times. V is TRBV28 and J is TRBJ1-2; D unclear. V lost 5 bases to trimming and J lost 3 bases, with 10 bases between them. CDR1 is MDHEN and CDR2 is SYDVKM in the germline V gene. There are 13 residues in the CDR3. In DNA form, the CDR3 reads TGTGCCAGCAGTGTTATGAGATACTATGGCTACACCTTC. It specifies CASSVMRYYGYTF.

This clone was seen a few times. The genes are TRBV9 and TRBJ1-6; no reliable D call. V was cut by 0 bases and J by 6 bases, with 7 bases left in between. Germline V gene lookup returns CDR1 SGDLS and CDR2 YYNGEE. The CDR3 sequence is 14 residues long. CDR3 nucleotides: TGTGCCAGCAGCGTAGAAAGCGGTAATTCACCCCTCCACTTT. Protein: CASSVESGNSPLHF.

The genes are TRBV5-1 and TRBJ1-3; maybe TRBD1 (6 bases). Germline V CDR1 and CDR2: SGHRS, YFSETQ. This CDR3 has 15 residues. Trimming stripped 4 bases from V and 0 bases from J, with 11 bases between. The chain's CDR3 is CASSQGRSSGNTIYF. CDR3 bases: TGCGCCAGCAGCCAGGGGCGCAGCTCTGGAAACACCATATATTTT. Together with reference TRBV5-1 and TRBJ1-3, the CDR3 gives the full variable domain: KAGVTQTPRYLIKTRGQQVTLSCSPISGHRSVSWYQQTPGQGLQFLFEYFSETQRNKGNFPGRFSGRQFSNSRSEMNVSTLELGDSALYLCASSQGRSSGNTIYFGEGSWLTVV.

The chain employs TRBV6-6 and TRBJ1-5; D remains ambiguous. Germline V gives CDR1 MNHNY, CDR2 SVGAGI (reference sequence). This CDR3 has 14 amino acids. Between the trimmed V and J ends, which lost 6 bases and 4 bases, there was a span of 13 bases. CDR3 DNA: TGTGCCAGCAGCAACCCGGAGAGAAATCAGCCCCAGCATTTT. Translating it yields CASSNPERNQPQHF.

This rearrangement joins TRBV4-2 to TRBJ1-1; a possible D gene is TRBD1 (5 bases). CDR1 is LGHNA and CDR2 is YNFKEQ in the germline V gene. V was cut by 1 base and J by 1 base, with 13 bases left in between. This CDR3 is 16 amino acids long. In DNA, the CDR3 is TGTGCCAGCAGCCAAGTGGGGCAGGAGACGAACACTGAAGCTTTCTTT. Its protein product is CASSQVGQETNTEAFF.

V and J are TRBV6-5 and TRBJ2-7; TRBD2 matches 7 bases. The CDR3 has 15 residues. After removal of 2 bases from V and 4 bases from J, the junction contained 8 bases not matched to a gene. Germline V gene lookup returns CDR1 MNHEY and CDR2 SVGAGI. The DNA for the CDR3 is TGTGCCAGCAGTTACAGTTGGGGGGGGAGGTACGAGCAGTACTTC. It translates to CASSYSWGGRYEQYF.

The chain couples TRBV3-1 (or the pseudogene TRBV3-2) to TRBJ2-1; the D gene is possibly TRBD1 (6 bases). There are 17 residues in the CDR3. CDR1 and CDR2 from the germline V gene are LGHDT and YNNKEL (reference sequence). V dropped 0 bases and J dropped 2 bases, with 14 bases sitting between them. The CDR3 DNA follows: TGTGCCAGCAGCCAAGAAACCCGGCAGGGGCCCTACAATGAGCAGTTCTTC. This gives the protein CASSQETRQGPYNEQFF.

The chain has TRBV6-2 or TRBV6-3 and TRBJ2-1; 7 nucleotides line up with TRBD2. The CDR3 is 15 amino acids. Germline CDR1 and CDR2: MNHEY and SVGEGT. The junction had 12 bases not matched to a gene; V was cut back by 6 bases and J by 7 bases. In DNA, the CDR3 is TGTGCCAGCAGCACTGACGGGACTAAGGGGAATGAGCAGTTCTTC. Protein product: CASSTDGTKGNEQFF.

CDR3 sequence (DNA): TGTGCCTGGGGAACACGGACAGGGCACACTGAAGCTTTCTTT. Its translation: CAWGTRTGHTEAFF. The chain employs TRBV30 and TRBJ1-1, with 8 bases lining up with TRBD1. Germline V lookup: CDR1 GTSNPN, CDR2 SVGIG (reference sequence). V lost 5 bases to trimming and J lost 3 bases; unmatched junction nucleotides: 8. CDR3 size: 14 residues.

V gene TRBV23-1 combines with J gene TRBJ2-7, with 8 positions matching TRBD1. TRBV23-1 is known as an ORF, though its function is uncertain. Trimming took 8 bases from V and 2 from J; bases not matched to a gene: 8. The CDR3 loop spans 14 amino acids. DNA for the CDR3: TGCGCCAGCCAGCGCCGGACAGGGACCTACGAGCAGTACTTC. This codes for CASQRRTGTYEQYF.

This clone occurred once. This chain joins TRBV7-2 and TRBJ1-2; 11 positions match TRBD1. CDR3 length: 16 residues. With V trimmed by 0 bases and J by 4 bases, 4 bases remained unmatched. Germline CDR1 reads SGHTA; CDR2 reads FQGNSA. The CDR3 nucleotides are TGTGCCAGCAGCTTAGCCGGGACAGGGGGTCCCTATGGCTACACCTTC. It is translated as CASSLAGTGGPYGYTF.

This clone occurred a few times. The rearrangement links TRBV6-2 or TRBV6-3 to TRBJ1-5; D possibly corresponds to TRBD1 (6 bases). Trimming took off 1 base at V and 4 bases at J, with 14 bases between the two ends. Per germline, CDR1 MNHEY and CDR2 SVGEGT. The CDR3 consists of 16 residues. CDR3 amino acids: CASSYFLTGRNQPQHF. CDR3 bases: TGTGCCAGCAGTTACTTCCTGACAGGTCGGAATCAGCCCCAGCATTTT.

The rearrangement uses TRBV6-5 and TRBJ1-2, with a tentative D call TRBD1 (5 bases). Germline-derived CDR1 and CDR2 are MNHEY and SVGAGI. The V and J ends lost 3 bases and 8 bases respectively, with 16 bases between them. The CDR3 is made up of 14 amino acids. Here the CDR3 reads CASSYEATVGGYTF. The DNA for the CDR3 is TGTGCCAGCAGTTATGAGGCGACAGTGGGAGGCTACACCTTC.

V and J are TRBV5-1 and TRBJ1-2; D perhaps matches TRBD1 (5 bases). The CDR3 loop spans 15 amino acids. Trimming cost V 0 bases and J 3 bases, with 12 bases left between them. Per germline, CDR1 SGHRS and CDR2 YFSETQ. The CDR3 reads CASSLGAGLHYGYTF. In DNA, the CDR3 is TGCGCCAGCAGCTTGGGGGCAGGGCTCCACTATGGCTACACCTTC. The full variable domain, its missing parts supplied by reference TRBV5-1 and TRBJ1-2, is KAGVTQTPRYLIKTRGQQVTLSCSPISGHRSVSWYQQTPGQGLQFLFEYFSETQRNKGNFPGRFSGRQFSNSRSEMNVSTLELGDSALYLCASSLGAGLHYGYTFGSGTRLTVV.

V and J are TRBV7-2 and TRBJ1-6, with 9 bases fitting TRBD1. The CDR3 is made up of 18 amino acids. The V gene's germline CDR1 is SGHTA and CDR2 FQGNSA. V lost 5 bases and J lost 6; bases outside the gene matches: 14. The CDR3 is CASSPSSGTGYRNSPLHF. The CDR3 DNA follows: TGTGCCAGCAGCCCCTCTTCAGGGACAGGGTATCGTAATTCACCCCTCCACTTT.

The rearrangement links TRBV7-9 to TRBJ1-6; D is ambiguous. Trimming took 3 bases from V and 8 from J, leaving 8 bases between them. The CDR3 is 13 residues long. Germline CDR1 is SEHNR and CDR2 is FQNEAQ (reference sequence). The CDR3 here is CASSFPGDSPLHF. The DNA for the CDR3 is TGTGCCAGCAGCTTCCCCGGGGATTCACCCCTCCACTTT.

The chain recombines TRBV19 with TRBJ1-2; D perhaps matches TRBD1 (6 bases). V was trimmed by 6 bases and J by 4 bases, leaving 12 bases between them. The CDR3 length is 13 residues. In germline, CDR1 is LNHDA, CDR2 SQIVND (reference sequence). The CDR3 DNA follows: TGTGCCAGTAGAGCGGACAGTATCTATGGCTACACCTTC. The encoded protein is CASRADSIYGYTF.